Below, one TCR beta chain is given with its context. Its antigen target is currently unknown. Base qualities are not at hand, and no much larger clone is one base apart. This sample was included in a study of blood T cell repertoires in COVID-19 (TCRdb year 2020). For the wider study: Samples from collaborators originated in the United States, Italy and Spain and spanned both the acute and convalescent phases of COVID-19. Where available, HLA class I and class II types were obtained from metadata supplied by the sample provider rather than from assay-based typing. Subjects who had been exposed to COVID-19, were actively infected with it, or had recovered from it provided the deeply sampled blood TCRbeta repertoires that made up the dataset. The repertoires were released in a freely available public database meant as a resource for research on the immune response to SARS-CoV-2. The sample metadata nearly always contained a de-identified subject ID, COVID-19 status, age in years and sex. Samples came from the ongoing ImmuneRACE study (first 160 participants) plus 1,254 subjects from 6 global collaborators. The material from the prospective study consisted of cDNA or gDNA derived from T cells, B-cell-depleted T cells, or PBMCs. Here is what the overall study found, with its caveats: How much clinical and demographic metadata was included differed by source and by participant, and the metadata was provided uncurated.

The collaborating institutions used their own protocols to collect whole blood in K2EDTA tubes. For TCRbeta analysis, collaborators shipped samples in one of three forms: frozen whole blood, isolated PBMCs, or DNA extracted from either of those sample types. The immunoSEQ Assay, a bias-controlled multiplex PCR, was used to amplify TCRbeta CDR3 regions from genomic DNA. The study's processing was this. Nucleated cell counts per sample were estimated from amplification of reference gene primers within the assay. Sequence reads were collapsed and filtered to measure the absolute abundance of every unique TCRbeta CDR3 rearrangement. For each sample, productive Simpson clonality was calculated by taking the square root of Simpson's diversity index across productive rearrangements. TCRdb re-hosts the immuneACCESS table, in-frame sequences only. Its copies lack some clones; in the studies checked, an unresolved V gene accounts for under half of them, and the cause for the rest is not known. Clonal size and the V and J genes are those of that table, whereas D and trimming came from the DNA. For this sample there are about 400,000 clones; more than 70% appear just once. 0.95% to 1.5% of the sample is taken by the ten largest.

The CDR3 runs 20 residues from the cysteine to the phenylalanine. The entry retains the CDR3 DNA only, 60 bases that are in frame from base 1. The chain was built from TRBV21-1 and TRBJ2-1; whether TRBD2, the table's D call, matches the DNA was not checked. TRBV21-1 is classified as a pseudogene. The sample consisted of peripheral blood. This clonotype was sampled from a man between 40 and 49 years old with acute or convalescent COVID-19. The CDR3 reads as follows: CASSIRDILRTSRTYNEQFF. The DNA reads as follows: TGTGCCAGCAGCATCCGGGACATACTTAGGACTAGCCGAACCTACAATGAGCAGTTCTTC.